This paragraph reports one T cell receptor beta chain. The identical CDR3 is also encoded by other nucleotide sequences in the sample. The data stem from a study of technical replicates of blood from a few donors. The repertoire was sequenced with immunoSEQ multiplex PCR; TCRdb's copy has only in-frame clones and lacks some. The sample records 65,000 to 90,000 clones, roughly 85% being singletons. Specimen: PBMCs. The TCR was taken from a human donor in good health. Some clones in this sample may be carry-over from other donors' samples.

The CDR3 DNA sequence: TGTGCCAGCAGTGAATCAGGAGGGAATCAGCCCCAGCATTTT. As protein: CASSESGGNQPQHF. The rearrangement joins TRBV6-1 to TRBJ1-5; D call uncertain. The germline V and J ends were trimmed by 2 bases and 4 bases, with 9 bases remaining between them. CDR1 is MNHNS, CDR2 SASEGT, per germline. The CDR3 runs 14 residues.